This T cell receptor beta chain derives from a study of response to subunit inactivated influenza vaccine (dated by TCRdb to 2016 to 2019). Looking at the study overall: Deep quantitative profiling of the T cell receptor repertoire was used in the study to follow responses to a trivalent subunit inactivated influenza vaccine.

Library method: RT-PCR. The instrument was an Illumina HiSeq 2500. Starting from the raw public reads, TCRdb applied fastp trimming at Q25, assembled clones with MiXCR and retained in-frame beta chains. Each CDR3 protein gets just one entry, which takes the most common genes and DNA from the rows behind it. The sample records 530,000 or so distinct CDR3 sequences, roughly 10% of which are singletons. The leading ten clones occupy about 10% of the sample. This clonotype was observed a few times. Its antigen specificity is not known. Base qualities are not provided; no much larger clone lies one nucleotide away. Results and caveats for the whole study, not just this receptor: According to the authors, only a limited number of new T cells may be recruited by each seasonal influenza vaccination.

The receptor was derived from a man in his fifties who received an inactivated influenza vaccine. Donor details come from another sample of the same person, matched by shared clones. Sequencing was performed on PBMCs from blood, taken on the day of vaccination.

In nucleotides, the sequence is TGTGCCAGCAACCAAGGGGGGGCCTTGACCGGGGAGCTGTTTTTT. Translated, this is CASNQGGALTGELFF. The rearrangement joined TRBV5-6 to TRBJ2-2; the D gene is perhaps TRBD2, on 7 matching bases. Spanning cysteine to phenylalanine, the CDR3 consists of 15 amino acids. Left in the record is the CDR3 DNA by itself, 45 bases read in frame from the first base. From a lookup of the germline V gene, CDR1 and CDR2 are SGHDT and YYEEEE. V is cut by 6 bases and J by 5 bases, and the space between the germline ends is 17 bases.